Listed below are T cell receptor beta chains from one sample, sequenced in a study of blood T cells in healthy people across ages. TCRdb reprocessed the 5' RACE reads with MiXCR, giving one entry per CDR3 protein. The sample has 1.8 million or so distinct CDR3 sequences, roughly two fifths seen once; the top ten hold roughly 23%. The sequenced sample was blood. The receptors stem from a human donor in good health. CDR3s include the opening cysteine and the closing phenylalanine or tryptophan. D genes are given only for firm matches. Clone size is stated in some rows and not others, as once, few, many or a class when expanded.

cdr3_aa: CASGPGTSGYNEQFF
cdr3_nt: TGTGCTAGTGGACCAGGGACTAGCGGTTACAATGAGCAGTTCTTC
clone_size: .
v_call: TRBV10-3
cdr3_length: 15
d_call: TRBD2
j_call: TRBJ2-1

cdr3_aa: CASSLVMGGENTEAFF
cdr3_nt: TGTGCCAGCAGCTTAGTTATGGGTGGGGAGAACACTGAAGCTTTCTTT
clone_size: .
v_call: TRBV7-2
cdr3_length: 16
d_call: .
j_call: TRBJ1-1

cdr3_aa: CASSLDGTEVLYGYTF
cdr3_nt: TGTGCCAGCAGCTTAGATGGGACAGAGGTGTTGTATGGCTACACCTTC
clone_size: once
v_call: TRBV7-9
cdr3_length: 16
d_call: TRBD1
j_call: TRBJ1-2

cdr3_aa: CASSLYARGSKDEQYF
cdr3_nt: TGTGCCAGCAGCTTATATGCCAGGGGTTCTAAGGACGAGCAGTACTTC
clone_size: many
v_call: TRBV7-3
cdr3_length: 16
d_call: .
j_call: TRBJ2-7

cdr3_aa: CSATGGQIFSYTF
cdr3_nt: TGCAGTGCCACGGGGGGACAGATCTTTAGCTACACCTTC
clone_size: .
v_call: TRBV20-1
cdr3_length: 13
d_call: TRBD1
j_call: TRBJ1-2

cdr3_aa: CSVGGRGDQETQYF
cdr3_nt: TGCAGCGTTGGGGGTCGGGGGGACCAAGAGACCCAGTACTTC
clone_size: .
v_call: TRBV29-1
cdr3_length: 14
d_call: TRBD2
j_call: TRBJ2-5

cdr3_aa: CASSQRREQYF
cdr3_nt: TGTGCCAGCAGCCAGAGGAGAGAGCAGTACTTC
clone_size: .
v_call: TRBV7-9
cdr3_length: 11
d_call: .
j_call: TRBJ2-4

cdr3_aa: CASAYSYNSPLHF
cdr3_nt: TGTGCCAGCGCCTACTCCTATAATTCACCCCTCCACTTT
clone_size: .
v_call: TRBV7-3
cdr3_length: 13
d_call: .
j_call: TRBJ1-6

cdr3_aa: CSASHAHPGGAGPNEQYF
cdr3_nt: TGCAGTGCTAGTCACGCCCACCCAGGGGGCGCGGGTCCCAACGAGCAGTACTTC
clone_size: .
v_call: TRBV20-1
cdr3_length: 18
d_call: TRBD1
j_call: TRBJ2-7

cdr3_aa: CAISPLQGVSYNEQFF
cdr3_nt: TGTGCCATCAGCCCGCTTCAGGGGGTCTCCTACAATGAGCAGTTCTTC
clone_size: .
v_call: TRBV10-3
cdr3_length: 16
d_call: TRBD1
j_call: TRBJ2-1

cdr3_aa: CASSWTGGLTPLHF
cdr3_nt: TGTGCCAGCAGCTGGACAGGGGGCTTAACACCCCTCCACTTT
clone_size: .
v_call: TRBV7-9
cdr3_length: 14
d_call: TRBD1
j_call: TRBJ1-6

cdr3_aa: CATRGVQTQYF
cdr3_nt: TGTGCCACCAGGGGGGTACAGACCCAGTACTTC
clone_size: many
v_call: TRBV15
cdr3_length: 11
d_call: .
j_call: TRBJ2-5

cdr3_aa: CASSQGWGAGSYNEQFF
cdr3_nt: TGCGCCAGCAGCCAAGGATGGGGCGCAGGGTCCTACAATGAGCAGTTCTTC
clone_size: .
v_call: TRBV4-1
cdr3_length: 17
d_call: .
j_call: TRBJ2-1

cdr3_aa: CASNQDGEDTDTQYF
cdr3_nt: TGTGCCAGCAACCAGGACGGAGAAGACACAGATACGCAGTATTTT
clone_size: once
v_call: TRBV11-3
cdr3_length: 15
d_call: .
j_call: TRBJ2-3

cdr3_aa: CASSLGQTKAFF
cdr3_nt: TGTGCCAGCAGCTTAGGACAGACTAAAGCTTTCTTT
clone_size: few
v_call: TRBV12-3/TRBV12-4
cdr3_length: 12
d_call: .
j_call: TRBJ1-1

cdr3_aa: CASSSGAWGPGNSPLHF
cdr3_nt: TGTGCCAGCAGTTCCGGGGCGTGGGGGCCCGGTAATTCACCCCTCCACTTT
clone_size: few
v_call: TRBV6-6
cdr3_length: 17
d_call: .
j_call: TRBJ1-6

cdr3_aa: CASSLSDRELRGYTF
cdr3_nt: TGTGCCAGCAGCTTAAGCGACAGGGAATTGAGGGGCTACACCTTC
clone_size: .
v_call: TRBV7-6
cdr3_length: 15
d_call: TRBD1
j_call: TRBJ1-2

cdr3_aa: CASGRQGYGYTF
cdr3_nt: TGTGCCAGCGGGCGGCAGGGCTATGGCTACACCTTC
clone_size: .
v_call: TRBV28
cdr3_length: 12
d_call: .
j_call: TRBJ1-2

cdr3_aa: CASQENRDRVRYF
cdr3_nt: TGTGCCAGCCAAGAGAACCGGGACAGGGTTCGGTATTTT
clone_size: .
v_call: TRBV7-2
cdr3_length: 13
d_call: TRBD1
j_call: TRBJ2-3

cdr3_aa: CASSIGQGYPEETQYF
cdr3_nt: TGTGCCAGCAGCATCGGACAGGGCTACCCCGAGGAGACCCAGTACTTC
clone_size: few
v_call: TRBV13
cdr3_length: 16
d_call: TRBD1
j_call: TRBJ2-5

cdr3_aa: CVSRDTGLQETQYF
cdr3_nt: TGTGTCAGCAGAGATACAGGTTTGCAAGAGACCCAGTACTTC
clone_size: once
v_call: TRBV6-2/TRBV6-3
cdr3_length: 14
d_call: .
j_call: TRBJ2-5

cdr3_aa: CASSQFGGQVFSGANVLTF
cdr3_nt: TGTGCCAGCAGCCAATTTGGGGGACAGGTCTTTTCTGGGGCCAACGTCCTGACTTTC
clone_size: few
v_call: TRBV4-2
cdr3_length: 19
d_call: TRBD1
j_call: TRBJ2-6

cdr3_aa: CASSFVETQYF
cdr3_nt: TGTGCCAGCAGCTTTGTAGAGACCCAGTACTTC
clone_size: many
v_call: TRBV7-9
cdr3_length: 11
d_call: .
j_call: TRBJ2-5

cdr3_aa: CATSLRGGAGFVREQYF
cdr3_nt: TGTGCCACCAGCCTCCGGGGGGGGGCAGGGTTTGTTCGCGAGCAGTACTTC
clone_size: .
v_call: TRBV15
cdr3_length: 17
d_call: TRBD2
j_call: TRBJ2-7

cdr3_aa: CASSVGENEQFF
cdr3_nt: TGTGCCAGCAGCGTAGGGGAGAATGAGCAGTTCTTC
clone_size: few
v_call: TRBV9
cdr3_length: 12
d_call: .
j_call: TRBJ2-1

cdr3_aa: CASSWTGINEQYF
cdr3_nt: TGTGCCAGCAGCTGGACAGGAATCAACGAGCAGTACTTC
clone_size: .
v_call: TRBV11-1
cdr3_length: 13
d_call: TRBD1
j_call: TRBJ2-7

cdr3_aa: CASSQVGEGSYEQYF
cdr3_nt: TGCGCCAGCAGCCAAGTCGGGGAGGGCTCCTACGAGCAGTACTTC
clone_size: many
v_call: TRBV4-3
cdr3_length: 15
d_call: TRBD2
j_call: TRBJ2-7

cdr3_aa: CSATGSSSYEQYF
cdr3_nt: TGCAGTGCTACAGGGTCAAGCTCCTACGAGCAGTACTTC
clone_size: .
v_call: TRBV20-1
cdr3_length: 13
d_call: .
j_call: TRBJ2-7

cdr3_aa: CASTDRADNSPLHF
cdr3_nt: TGTGCCAGCACAGACAGGGCGGACAATTCACCCCTCCACTTT
clone_size: .
v_call: TRBV6-2/TRBV6-3
cdr3_length: 14
d_call: TRBD1
j_call: TRBJ1-6

cdr3_aa: CASSQDQGSVVNEQFF
cdr3_nt: TGCGCCAGCAGCCAAGATCAAGGTTCAGTGGTGAATGAGCAGTTCTTC
clone_size: .
v_call: TRBV4-3
cdr3_length: 16
d_call: .
j_call: TRBJ2-1

cdr3_aa: CASSLLSGSQNIQFF
cdr3_nt: TGTGCCAGCAGCTTATTATCGGGGTCTCAAAACATTCAGTTCTTC
clone_size: .
v_call: TRBV7-2
cdr3_length: 15
d_call: .
j_call: TRBJ2-1

cdr3_aa: CSAIPGQGYGYTF
cdr3_nt: TGCAGTGCAATTCCGGGACAGGGCTATGGCTACACCTTC
clone_size: few
v_call: TRBV20-1
cdr3_length: 13
d_call: TRBD1
j_call: TRBJ1-2

cdr3_aa: CASGLPNNEQFF
cdr3_nt: TGTGCCAGCGGCCTCCCCAACAATGAGCAGTTCTTC
clone_size: .
v_call: TRBV12-3/TRBV12-4
cdr3_length: 12
d_call: .
j_call: TRBJ2-1

cdr3_aa: CAWSVGSGANVLTF
cdr3_nt: TGTGCCTGGAGTGTTGGCTCTGGGGCCAACGTCCTGACTTTC
clone_size: once
v_call: TRBV30
cdr3_length: 14
d_call: .
j_call: TRBJ2-6

cdr3_aa: CAGSYGTGDYEQYF
cdr3_nt: TGTGCCGGCAGTTATGGGACAGGGGACTACGAGCAGTACTTC
clone_size: .
v_call: TRBV12-3/TRBV12-4
cdr3_length: 14
d_call: TRBD1
j_call: TRBJ2-7

cdr3_aa: CASSQGSGTGEAFF
cdr3_nt: TGCGCCAGCAGCCAAGGGTCCGGGACGGGTGAAGCTTTCTTT
clone_size: .
v_call: TRBV4-1
cdr3_length: 14
d_call: .
j_call: TRBJ1-1

cdr3_aa: CASSHTSGRYEQYF
cdr3_nt: TGTGCCAGCAGTCATACTAGCGGTCGCTACGAGCAGTACTTC
clone_size: .
v_call: TRBV27
cdr3_length: 14
d_call: TRBD2
j_call: TRBJ2-7

cdr3_aa: CASGLFSGDTEAFF
cdr3_nt: TGTGCTAGTGGTTTGTTCTCTGGGGACACTGAAGCTTTCTTT
clone_size: .
v_call: TRBV12-5
cdr3_length: 14
d_call: .
j_call: TRBJ1-1

cdr3_aa: CSVLTGASYTF
cdr3_nt: TGCAGCGTTTTGACAGGGGCCAGCTACACCTTC
clone_size: .
v_call: TRBV29-1
cdr3_length: 11
d_call: TRBD1
j_call: TRBJ1-2

cdr3_aa: CSARDPTGNTDTQYF
cdr3_nt: TGCAGTGCTAGAGATCCGACAGGGAACACAGATACGCAGTATTTT
clone_size: few
v_call: TRBV20-1
cdr3_length: 15
d_call: TRBD1
j_call: TRBJ2-3

cdr3_aa: CASSPQTGAAAYNEQFF
cdr3_nt: TGTGCCAGCAGCCCTCAAACAGGGGCCGCTGCCTACAATGAGCAGTTCTTC
clone_size: .
v_call: TRBV9
cdr3_length: 17
d_call: TRBD1
j_call: TRBJ2-1

cdr3_aa: CASSLQPGLGAGTQYF
cdr3_nt: TGCGCCAGCAGCCTACAACCGGGACTAGGTGCGGGGACCCAGTACTTC
clone_size: .
v_call: TRBV4-3
cdr3_length: 16
d_call: TRBD2
j_call: TRBJ2-5

cdr3_aa: CASSLDLWGSGANVLTF
cdr3_nt: TGTGCCAGCAGCTTAGATTTGTGGGGCTCTGGGGCCAACGTCCTGACTTTC
clone_size: .
v_call: TRBV7-2
cdr3_length: 17
d_call: .
j_call: TRBJ2-6

cdr3_aa: CASSAEAQQYF
cdr3_nt: TGTGCCAGCAGCGCCGAGGCCCAGCAGTACTTC
clone_size: once
v_call: TRBV7-9
cdr3_length: 11
d_call: .
j_call: TRBJ2-7

cdr3_aa: CASSQDPVSTFGGTEAFF
cdr3_nt: TGCGCCAGCAGCCAAGATCCGGTCTCGACCTTCGGAGGCACTGAAGCTTTCTTT
clone_size: few
v_call: TRBV4-3
cdr3_length: 18
d_call: .
j_call: TRBJ1-1

cdr3_aa: CASSPGAPSYNEQFF
cdr3_nt: TGTGCCAGCAGCCCAGGGGCCCCCTCCTACAATGAGCAGTTCTTC
clone_size: .
v_call: TRBV7-9
cdr3_length: 15
d_call: .
j_call: TRBJ2-1

cdr3_aa: CSASHLSELGYTQYF
cdr3_nt: TGCAGTGCTAGTCATCTTTCCGAGTTAGGATATACGCAGTATTTT
clone_size: .
v_call: TRBV20-1
cdr3_length: 15
d_call: .
j_call: TRBJ2-3

cdr3_aa: CASSLGLPGIDEQFF
cdr3_nt: TGTGCCAGCAGCTTAGGCCTGCCCGGGATCGATGAGCAGTTCTTC
clone_size: .
v_call: TRBV7-2
cdr3_length: 15
d_call: .
j_call: TRBJ2-1

cdr3_aa: CASSWWTRGETQFF
cdr3_nt: TGTGCCAGCAGCTGGTGGACTAGAGGCGAGACCCAGTTCTTC
clone_size: .
v_call: TRBV7-2
cdr3_length: 14
d_call: TRBD2
j_call: TRBJ2-1

cdr3_aa: CASSSGLAGVRDTQYF
cdr3_nt: TGTGCCAGCAGTTCTGGACTAGCGGGGGTCAGAGATACGCAGTATTTT
clone_size: .
v_call: TRBV12-3/TRBV12-4
cdr3_length: 16
d_call: TRBD2
j_call: TRBJ2-3

cdr3_aa: CASSFKLAGGTSYNEQFF
cdr3_nt: TGTGCCAGCAGCTTTAAACTAGCGGGGGGGACCTCCTACAATGAGCAGTTCTTC
clone_size: few
v_call: TRBV7-9
cdr3_length: 18
d_call: TRBD2
j_call: TRBJ2-1

cdr3_aa: CSASGTGASYEQYF
cdr3_nt: TGCAGCGCCTCAGGGACAGGGGCCTCCTACGAGCAGTACTTC
clone_size: .
v_call: TRBV29-1
cdr3_length: 14
d_call: TRBD1
j_call: TRBJ2-7

cdr3_aa: CSVVAGGAYEQYF
cdr3_nt: TGCAGCGTTGTGGCAGGGGGTGCCTACGAGCAGTACTTC
clone_size: .
v_call: TRBV29-1
cdr3_length: 13
d_call: TRBD1
j_call: TRBJ2-7

cdr3_aa: CASGEQGVHEQYF
cdr3_nt: TGTGCCAGCGGGGAGCAGGGTGTCCACGAGCAGTACTTC
clone_size: few
v_call: TRBV27
cdr3_length: 13
d_call: .
j_call: TRBJ2-7

cdr3_aa: CASSFEGQGTSGANVLTF
cdr3_nt: TGTGCCAGCAGTTTCGAGGGACAGGGGACATCTGGGGCCAACGTCCTGACTTTC
clone_size: few
v_call: TRBV28
cdr3_length: 18
d_call: TRBD1
j_call: TRBJ2-6

cdr3_aa: CSARDMESSYNEQFF
cdr3_nt: TGCAGTGCTAGAGATATGGAGAGCTCCTACAATGAGCAGTTCTTC
clone_size: few
v_call: TRBV20-1
cdr3_length: 15
d_call: .
j_call: TRBJ2-1

cdr3_aa: CASSPSRQLIAKNIQYF
cdr3_nt: TGTGCCAGCAGCCCAAGTAGACAGCTAATAGCCAAAAACATTCAGTACTTC
clone_size: few
v_call: TRBV7-6
cdr3_length: 17
d_call: .
j_call: TRBJ2-4

cdr3_aa: CASSQDGRGRNYGYTF
cdr3_nt: TGCGCCAGCAGCCAAGATGGAAGGGGGCGCAACTATGGCTACACCTTC
clone_size: few
v_call: TRBV4-3
cdr3_length: 16
d_call: TRBD1
j_call: TRBJ1-2

cdr3_aa: CASNNPQGARETQYF
cdr3_nt: TGTGCCAGCAACAATCCACAGGGGGCAAGAGAGACCCAGTACTTC
clone_size: .
v_call: TRBV5-4
cdr3_length: 15
d_call: TRBD1
j_call: TRBJ2-5